Listed below are T cell receptor beta chains from one sample, sequenced in a study of cytomegalovirus exposure and HLA in healthy donors. The data were produced by immunoSEQ multiplex PCR, yet TCRdb's version contains in-frame clones alone and is incomplete. In the table there are around 200,000 clones, less than 90% of which are singletons. Sequenced sample: PBMCs. These receptors were taken from a woman aged 25 to 39 in good health and CMV-seronegative. Each CDR3 is given with its conserved first and last residue. The D gene is left open where the match is weak. Part of the rows lack a size; the others show once, few, many or a class for expanded clones.

TRBV6-6	.	.	TRBJ1-2	CASSYPQRGGDFGYTF	TGTGCCAGCAGTTACCCTCAGCGGGGAGGAGATTTTGGCTACACCTTC
TRBV7-3	.	.	TRBJ2-3	CASSLVGPTDTQYF	TGTGCCAGCAGCTTAGTGGGCCCCACAGATACGCAGTATTTT
TRBV2	.	.	TRBJ2-1	CASIPGTTPEQFF	TGTGCCAGCATTCCGGGAACCACCCCCGAGCAGTTCTTC
TRBV27	.	.	TRBJ2-1	CASSPGRGGPLEQFF	TGTGCCAGCAGTCCGGGTCGGGGTGGGCCACTAGAGCAGTTCTTC
TRBV5-1	.	TRBD1	TRBJ1-1	CASSTGQAIDEAFF	TGCGCCAGCAGCACGGGACAGGCGATCGATGAAGCTTTCTTT
TRBV6-5	.	TRBD2	TRBJ2-7	CASSLTSGSYEQYF	TGTGCCAGCAGTCTGACTAGCGGCTCCTACGAGCAGTACTTC
TRBV9	.	.	TRBJ2-7	CASSPEPLGIYEQYF	TGTGCCAGCAGCCCCGAGCCCCTGGGCATTTACGAGCAGTACTTC
TRBV29-1	.	.	TRBJ2-4	CSVDELGGVQYF	TGCAGCGTTGACGAATTAGGGGGGGTTCAGTACTTC
TRBV6-1	.	.	TRBJ1-5	CASNRGEDQPQHF	TGTGCCAGCAATAGGGGTGAGGATCAGCCCCAGCATTTT
TRBV5-4	.	.	TRBJ2-7	CASSPDPRRSYEQYF	TGTGCCAGCAGTCCCGACCCCCGCAGGTCCTACGAGCAGTACTTC
TRBV27	.	TRBD1	TRBJ2-7	CASRNQGAHEQYF	TGTGCCAGCAGAAACCAGGGGGCACACGAGCAGTACTTC
TRBV5-8	once	TRBD1	TRBJ2-7	CASVSTGRDEQYF	TGTGCCAGCGTCTCGACAGGGCGCGACGAGCAGTACTTC
TRBV5-1	.	.	TRBJ1-2	CASSARTAYGYTF	TGCGCCAGCAGCGCTCGGACAGCCTATGGCTACACCTTC
TRBV9	.	TRBD1	TRBJ2-1	CASSVEAGGSSYNEQFF	TGTGCCAGCAGCGTAGAGGCAGGGGGTAGCTCCTACAATGAGCAGTTCTTC
TRBV18	.	.	TRBJ1-1	CASSPMREGTEAFF	TGTGCCAGCTCACCAATGAGGGAGGGCACTGAAGCTTTCTTT
TRBV27	.	.	TRBJ2-2	CASSLWGVDTGELFF	TGTGCCAGCAGTTTATGGGGGGTCGACACCGGGGAGCTGTTTTTT
TRBV5-6	.	.	TRBJ1-1	CASSFDWTDTEAFF	TGTGCCAGCAGCTTTGATTGGACAGACACTGAAGCTTTCTTT
TRBV6-1	.	.	TRBJ2-7	CASSPRGGFYEQYF	TGTGCCAGCAGCCCCCGTGGGGGGTTCTACGAGCAGTACTTC
TRBV5-1	.	TRBD1	TRBJ1-5	CASRQGPNQPQHF	TGCGCCAGCCGACAGGGGCCGAATCAGCCCCAGCATTTT
TRBV2	.	TRBD2	TRBJ2-1	CASLLWGGGSGVGNEQFF	TGTGCCAGTCTCCTTTGGGGGGGTGGGAGTGGGGTGGGGAATGAGCAGTTCTTC
TRBV7-3	.	TRBD2	TRBJ2-3	CASSPQGSGSPDTQYF	TGTGCCAGCAGCCCCCAGGGGAGCGGGAGTCCAGATACGCAGTATTTT
TRBV7-9	.	TRBD1	TRBJ1-1	CASSLHPGQGSDTEAFF	TGTGCCAGCAGCCTCCATCCGGGACAGGGCTCTGACACTGAAGCTTTCTTT
TRBV27	few	TRBD1	TRBJ1-1	CASSSRDRWGQNTEAFF	TGTGCCAGCAGTTCCCGGGACAGGTGGGGGCAGAACACTGAAGCTTTCTTT
TRBV27	.	TRBD2	TRBJ2-1	CASRPLGLAGVRNEQFF	TGTGCCAGCAGGCCCCTCGGACTAGCGGGAGTGCGCAATGAGCAGTTCTTC
TRBV5-6	.	.	TRBJ1-4	CASTEAGATNEKLFF	TGTGCCAGCACCGAGGCGGGGGCAACTAATGAAAAACTGTTTTTT
TRBV6-4	.	.	TRBJ2-6	CARGGGRGGEGANVLTF	TGTGCCAGAGGGGGTGGGAGGGGAGGGGAAGGGGCCAACGTCCTGACTTTC
TRBV21-1	.	.	TRBJ2-7	CASSKAGPQGSYEQYF	TGTGCCAGCAGCAAAGCGGGCCCACAGGGATCCTACGAGCAGTACTTC
TRBV27	.	.	TRBJ1-2	CASSTITGAGYTF	TGTGCCAGCAGTACCATTACTGGGGCTGGCTACACCTTC
TRBV6-6	.	TRBD2	TRBJ2-5	CASSYSSTSGETQYF	TGTGCCAGCAGTTACTCGAGCACTAGCGGGGAGACCCAGTACTTC
TRBV7-6	.	TRBD2	TRBJ2-5	CASSLGGLAGRETQYF	TGTGCCAGCAGCTTAGGAGGACTAGCGGGGCGAGAGACCCAGTACTTC
TRBV2	.	TRBD1	TRBJ2-5	CASTYQGVQETQYF	TGTGCCAGCACCTACCAGGGGGTGCAAGAGACCCAGTACTTC
TRBV2	.	.	TRBJ2-2	CASTAVNTGELFF	TGTGCCAGCACAGCGGTGAACACCGGGGAGCTGTTTTTT
TRBV6-1	.	.	TRBJ2-7	CASSEARWSYEQYF	TGTGCCAGCAGTGAAGCCAGGTGGTCCTACGAGCAGTACTTC
TRBV28	.	.	TRBJ2-3	CASSLGSSGRDTQYF	TGTGCCAGCAGTTTAGGGTCTTCAGGTAGGGATACGCAGTATTTT
TRBV20-1	once	TRBD1	TRBJ2-7	CSANRGYEQYF	TGCAGTGCTAACAGGGGATACGAGCAGTACTTC
TRBV28	.	TRBD1	TRBJ2-2	CASIMTGGDSNTGELFF	TGTGCCAGCATTATGACAGGGGGCGACTCGAACACCGGGGAGCTGTTTTTT
TRBV19	.	.	TRBJ1-1	CASSVNTEAFF	TGTGCCAGTAGCGTGAACACTGAAGCTTTCTTT
TRBV5-1	.	.	TRBJ1-1	CASSFDRRNTEAFF	TGCGCCAGCAGCTTCGACAGGAGGAACACTGAAGCTTTCTTT
TRBV13	.	.	TRBJ2-3	CASSLGETDTQYF	TGTGCCAGCAGCTTAGGAGAGACAGATACGCAGTATTTT
TRBV5-4	.	.	TRBJ2-1	CASSPRGPYNEQFF	TGTGCCAGCAGCCCGCGGGGGCCCTACAATGAGCAGTTCTTC
TRBV19	.	TRBD1	TRBJ2-7	CASSKGQGTEFYEQYF	TGTGCCAGTAGTAAGGGCCAAGGGACAGAATTCTACGAGCAGTACTTC
TRBV18	.	.	TRBJ1-1	CASSPGQSGLNTEAFF	TGTGCCAGCTCACCAGGTCAGTCAGGGTTGAACACTGAAGCTTTCTTT
TRBV7-6	.	TRBD2	TRBJ2-7	CASSSGLAGSNEQYF	TGTGCCAGCAGCTCTGGACTAGCGGGGTCCAACGAGCAGTACTTC
TRBV4-1	.	TRBD2	TRBJ2-7	CASSQARLGGLAGGPYEQYF	TGCGCCAGCAGCCAAGCTCGATTGGGGGGACTAGCGGGAGGGCCTTACGAGCAGTACTTC
TRBV5-1	.	.	TRBJ1-1	CASSSSGKNTEAFF	TGCGCCAGCAGCTCTTCAGGGAAAAACACTGAAGCTTTCTTT